Sequencing of this TCR beta chain was carried out in a study of kidney transplant recipient with SARS-CoV-2 infection. This clonotype was observed many times. Germline values: CDR1 LNHDA, CDR2 SQIVND (reference sequence). The CDR3 length is 15 residues. V was pared by 7 bases and J by 1 base, with 4 bases of the junction left unmatched. TCRdb called the reads again in MiXCR, with one record for every CDR3 protein. Here the sample spans 200,000 to 250,000 distinct CDR3 sequences, about 28% being singletons. The sequencing used a blood sample, collected at baseline and on approximately day 120 from a kidney transplant recipient. The receptor was isolated from a male patient aged 30 to 39 who had COVID-19 and was a kidney transplant recipient. T cells may partly derive from the graft donor. The J gene is TRBJ2-2, the V gene TRBV19; 9 nucleotides line up with TRBD2. CDR3 sequence reads: CASIRSGRNTGELFF. The CDR3 DNA reads as TGTGCCAGTATCCGTAGCGGGAGGAACACCGGGGAGCTGTTTTTT.